The text below deals with one T cell receptor (beta chain). This clonotype has ten or more counts. Its cognate antigen has yet to be identified. No base quality values were provided; no much bigger clone lies one nucleotide off. This sample was taken from a study of prognosis after radiotherapy for stage I lung cancer (dated by TCRdb to about 2021). Regarding the research as a whole: Between early 2018 and 2019, around 19 stage I NSCLC patients were enrolled in Nanjing, China. About a dozen patients had adenocarcinoma and seven had squamous cell carcinoma as the tumor histology. The study took one blood sample before SBRT and one after SBRT from each of roughly 20 patients and sequenced all 38 samples. Image-guided IMRT or VMAT was used to deliver SBRT in 3 to 5 fractions at a biologically effective dose of at least 100 Gy. After SBRT, distant metastases developed in four of the 19 patients at a median of approximately seven months, while the remaining 15 patients had no significant progression. The cohort included 10 to 15 men and about six women, with a median age of around 70 years and a range of about 50 to 90 years. Peripheral blood TCR beta repertoires were profiled in stage I NSCLC patients before and after stereotactic body radiotherapy, and the study then linked these repertoires to distant failure. No patient received concurrent therapy alongside SBRT. The study included around 14 patients with newly diagnosed primary stage I lung tumors and roughly 5 with oligometastatic NSCLC after surgical resection of the primary tumor. All patients were considered medically inoperable, owing to comorbidities in more than 10 and refusal of surgery in seven or eight. Results and caveats for the whole study, not just this receptor: Limitations of the study included a small cohort and short follow-up, and the study findings need independent validation. Post-SBRT Shannon entropy and its change from baseline were lower in patients who developed distant metastases; baseline Shannon entropy was not associated with metastases. Unique TCR clone counts fell after SBRT (median about 9,800 before versus several thousand after; Wilcoxon paired P=0.011). TRBV and TRBJ usage frequencies reportedly differed by metastasis status, in two V genes at baseline and in fewer than 10 V and two J genes after SBRT. Tumor specificity of expanded TCR clones was not determined. None of the reported P values were adjusted for multiple comparisons.

Trimming takes 6 bases from V and 0 bases from J, and the germline ends sit 25 bases apart. Sequences MDHEN (CDR1) and SYDVKM (CDR2) are obtained from the germline V gene. The CDR3 covers 19 residues, taking in both the cysteine and the phenylalanine. The retained sequence is limited to the CDR3, 57 bases, with the frame set at the first base. All patients had node-negative disease on CT and PET/CT, and none had a history of other malignancies or had previously received chemotherapy or radiotherapy. At each of the two time points, 5 to 6 milliliters of peripheral venous blood were collected into EDTA tubes. Ficoll-Paque Plus density-gradient centrifugation was used to isolate PBMCs. Immediately after collection, samples were stored at -80 degrees C until analysis. Two rounds of multiplex PCR were used to amplify the TCR beta CDR3 region from genomic DNA. The first PCR round used primers specific to each TRBV and TRBJ gene, with sequences filed in Chinese patent CN105087789A. The second PCR round used universal primers. The Roche High Pure PCR Template Preparation Kit was used to extract genomic DNA from frozen PBMCs. Paired-end sequencing with 151 bp reads was performed on the libraries using an Illumina HiSeq 3000. Per the source publication's procedure: CutAdapt was used to discard raw reads that did not contain the multiplex PCR primer sequences. Using PEAR, the high-quality paired reads were merged into contigs. MiXCR assigned TRB V, D and J gene segments to each contig by aligning to reference sequences. To remove sequencing errors, CDR3 sequences were clustered according to base quality and sequence similarity. Diversity was measured as Shannon entropy normalized by the natural log of productive TCR sequence number. Clonality was computed as one minus the ratio of Shannon entropy to the natural log of the number of unique clonotypes. Using the Youden index from ROC curves, the researchers picked the repertoire-metric cut-offs for progression-free survival, and all analyses were carried out in R 3.5.3. TCRdb applied fastp at Q25 and MiXCR to the public reads, then kept only in-frame beta chains. Merged by CDR3 protein, the rows form single entries marked with the most common genes and DNA. TCRdb, rather than the study authors, made the V and J calls. This sample holds roughly 14,000 distinct CDR3 sequences; 25% to 35% were observed only once. The top ten constitute 11% of the sample.

The TCR comes from a donor over 45 with non-small cell lung cancer. The V and J segments used are TRBV28 and TRBJ2-3; the D region may be TRBD1 or TRBD2, each matching 5 bases equally. The source material was PBMCs, sampled before or after stereotactic body radiation therapy (not recorded which). The DNA sequence follows: TGTGCCAGCAGGGGAATCTGGGGGACCGGGAAGGGGAGCACAGATACGCAGTATTTT. It translates to CASRGIWGTGKGSTDTQYF.